The 30 T cell receptor beta chains given below trace back to one sample, sequenced in a study of blood T cell repertoires in COVID-19. Repertoires were generated with immunoSEQ multiplex PCR, while TCRdb's copy carries only in-frame clones and drops some. The table has under 300,000 clones, 80% to 95% seen once; the top ten hold over 0.65%. Material: peripheral blood. The receptors stem from a young man with COVID-19, enrolled during active disease.

V usage is TRBV19 and J usage is TRBJ2-1, with 14 bases identical to TRBD2. Looked up from germline, CDR1 is LNHDA and CDR2 is SQIVND (reference sequence). The length of the CDR3 is 16 residues. With 7 bases clipped from V and 6 bases from J, the junction kept 8 bases outside the gene matches. The CDR3 is CASTRTSGGKGNEQFF. Here the CDR3 DNA reads TGTGCCAGTACCCGGACTAGCGGGGGGAAGGGCAATGAGCAGTTCTTC.

V and J are TRBV11-2 and TRBJ2-3; maybe TRBD2 (5 bases). The length of the CDR3 is 14 residues. The germline V and J ends were trimmed by 4 bases and 8 bases, with 16 bases remaining between them. CDR1 is SGHAT and CDR2 is FQNNGV in the germline V gene. DNA for the CDR3: TGTGCCAGCAGCTCACCGTCGGGGTGGGGTACGCAGTATTTT. This gives the protein CASSSPSGWGTQYF. Full variable domain (missing parts from reference TRBV11-2 and TRBJ2-3): EAGVAQSPRYKIIEKRQSVAFWCNPISGHATLYWYQQILGQGPKLLIQFQNNGVVDDSQLPKDRFSAERLKGVDSTLKIQPAKLEDSAVYLCASSSPSGWGTQYFGPGTRLTVL.

The gene calls are TRBV11-2 and TRBJ2-7; 7 nucleotides agree with TRBD2. The J segment lost 3 bases and the V segment lost 5 bases, leaving 13 bases of the junction unmatched. The CDR3 totals 16 residues. Germline lookup yields CDR1 SGHAT and CDR2 FQNNGV. CDR3 loop: CASSPLSRTGGYEQYF. CDR3 sequence (DNA): TGTGCCAGCAGCCCGCTGAGCCGGACGGGGGGCTACGAGCAGTACTTC.

The V call is TRBV5-1, the J call TRBJ1-2, with D uncertain. Trimming pared 4 bases from V and 6 bases from J, leaving 13 bases between. The CDR3 is 13 residues long. Per germline, CDR1 SGHRS and CDR2 YFSETQ. This CDR3 reads CASSPGLQDGYTF. CDR3 bases: TGCGCCAGCAGCCCAGGTCTTCAGGATGGCTACACCTTC. The full variable domain, rest sourced from reference TRBV5-1 and TRBJ1-2, is KAGVTQTPRYLIKTRGQQVTLSCSPISGHRSVSWYQQTPGQGLQFLFEYFSETQRNKGNFPGRFSGRQFSNSRSEMNVSTLELGDSALYLCASSPGLQDGYTFGSGTRLTVV.

J is TRBJ1-5 and V is TRBV19; no clear D. CDR3 size: 16 residues. V lost 7 bases, J lost 2 bases, and 18 bases lay in between. The germline gives CDR1 LNHDA, CDR2 SQIVND (reference sequence). CDR3 in amino acids: CASTPPSYRGNQPQHF. Here the CDR3 DNA reads TGTGCCAGTACCCCCCCGAGTTACCGAGGCAATCAGCCCCAGCATTTT.

This clone was observed a few times. The junction differs from germline at one of its ends, possibly a read error. The gene calls are TRBV5-4 and TRBJ1-1, with D possibly TRBD1 on 6 matching bases. Looked up from germline, CDR1 is SGHNT and CDR2 is YYREEE (reference sequence). The CDR3 sequence is 15 residues long. The CDR3 sequence is CASSLGKQGSTGAFF. In DNA, the CDR3 is TGTGCCAGCAGCTTGGGTAAACAGGGATCTACTGGAGCTTTCTTT.

The chain is built from TRBV27 and TRBJ1-4; possible D gene TRBD1, 5 bases. The CDR3 has 14 residues. CDR1 and CDR2 from the germline V gene are MNHEY and SMNVEV (reference sequence). V was shortened by 2 bases and J by 8 bases, with 12 bases between the two germline ends. The CDR3, as DNA: TGTGCCAGCAGTTTAGGGGGGAGTTGGGAAAAACTGTTTTTT. This sequence encodes CASSLGGSWEKLFF.

This sequence joins TRBV11-2 and TRBJ2-7; 8 bases line up with TRBD2. The germline V gene has CDR1 SGHAT and CDR2 FQNNGV. The trim removed 5 bases at V and 6 bases at J, leaving 12 bases unmatched. CDR3 length: 15 residues. The CDR3 sequence: CASSIWSGGSLEQYF. For the CDR3, the DNA is TGTGCCAGCAGCATCTGGAGCGGGGGCTCCCTCGAGCAGTACTTC. Supplemented by reference TRBV11-2 and TRBJ2-7, the full variable domain reads EAGVAQSPRYKIIEKRQSVAFWCNPISGHATLYWYQQILGQGPKLLIQFQNNGVVDDSQLPKDRFSAERLKGVDSTLKIQPAKLEDSAVYLCASSIWSGGSLEQYFGPGTRLTVT.

This chain links TRBV6-5 with TRBJ2-7; 9 positions match TRBD1. CDR1 and CDR2 (germline): MNHEY, SVGAGI. J gave up 5 bases and V 4 bases, and 6 bases lay outside the gene matches. The CDR3 covers 14 residues. CDR3 residues: CASSWTGVIHEQYF. The CDR3 nucleotides read TGTGCCAGCAGTTGGACAGGGGTCATACACGAGCAGTACTTC.

This rearrangement joins TRBV30 to TRBJ1-2; the D is unclear. The V end lost 0 bases, the J end lost 4 bases, and 9 bases lay between the germline ends. This CDR3 has 13 amino acids. Germline V CDR1 and CDR2: GTSNPN, SVGIG (reference sequence). The CDR3 region is CAWSVPVIYGYTF. In DNA, the CDR3 is TGTGCCTGGAGTGTACCAGTAATCTATGGCTACACCTTC.

This rearrangement joins TRBV5-4 to TRBJ2-5; D gene uncertain. Looked up from germline, CDR1 is SGHNT and CDR2 is YYREEE (reference sequence). The CDR3 is 12 amino acids. The V and J ends lost 0 bases and 2 bases respectively, with 2 bases between them. The CDR3 sequence is CASSLAQETQYF. The CDR3 DNA reads as TGTGCCAGCAGCTTGGCACAAGAGACCCAGTACTTC.

This chain links TRBV5-6 with TRBJ1-2, with a possible D match to TRBD1 (5 bases). The V end was cut by 0 bases, the J end by 4 bases, with 7 bases between. Germline V gene lookup returns CDR1 SGHDT and CDR2 YYEEEE. CDR3 length: 13 residues. DNA for the CDR3: TGTGCCAGCAGCTTGGACAGGACCTATGGCTACACCTTC. This codes for CASSLDRTYGYTF.

The V call is TRBV30, the J call TRBJ1-3, with a weak D call TRBD1 (6 bases). Germline V gene lookup returns CDR1 GTSNPN and CDR2 SVGIG (reference sequence). V was trimmed by 5 bases and J by 2 bases, leaving 10 bases between them. This CDR3 has 13 amino acids. CDR3 loop: CAWGEGAGNTIYF. CDR3 bases: TGTGCCTGGGGTGAGGGGGCTGGAAACACCATATATTTT.

The chain uses TRBV7-9 and TRBJ2-6, with a tentative D call TRBD2 (5 bases). The ends were cut back, 1 base at V and 5 bases at J, with 18 bases in the middle. Germline V gives CDR1 SEHNR, CDR2 FQNEAQ (reference sequence). The CDR3 extends over 18 amino acids. The CDR3 sequence is CASSLVTGIIDWANVLTF. CDR3 bases: TGTGCCAGCAGCTTAGTTACGGGAATTATAGATTGGGCCAACGTCCTGACTTTC.

V is TRBV3-1 (or the pseudogene TRBV3-2) and J is TRBJ2-1; 9 bases map to TRBD2. The V segment lost 0 bases and the J segment 3 bases; nucleotides outside the gene matches: 6. CDR1 LGHDT and CDR2 YNNKEL come from the germline V gene (reference sequence). This CDR3 is built from 17 residues. DNA of the CDR3: TGTGCCAGCAGCCAAGATAGACTAGCGGCATTCTACAATGAGCAGTTCTTC. Residues: CASSQDRLAAFYNEQFF.

The CDR3 reads CASRGQGGSTEAFF. CDR3 DNA: TGTGCCAGCAGGGGACAGGGAGGCTCCACTGAAGCTTTCTTT. The rearrangement joins TRBV6-5 to TRBJ1-1; 9 bases align to TRBD1. Germline V lookup: CDR1 MNHEY, CDR2 SVGAGI. The CDR3 consists of 14 residues. The V segment lost 6 bases and the J segment 4 bases; nucleotides outside the gene matches: 6.

The CDR3 nucleotides are TGTGCCAGCAGCTTAGTCAGCTACGAGCAGTACTTC. This codes for CASSLVSYEQYF. The gene calls are TRBV7-9 and TRBJ2-7; no firm D call. This CDR3 has 12 residues. Trimming cost V 1 base and J 3 bases, with 4 bases left between them. From germline, CDR1 is SEHNR and CDR2 FQNEAQ (reference sequence).

The gene calls are TRBV12-3 or TRBV12-4 and TRBJ2-1, with 7 bases matching TRBD1. V trimming: 5 bases; J trimming: 9 bases; junction bases outside the gene matches: 4. The CDR3 is 12 amino acids. For the CDR3, the DNA is TGTGCCAGCAGTCCGGACAGGTTTGAGCAGTTCTTC. It specifies CASSPDRFEQFF.

The chain combines TRBV9 with TRBJ2-5, with D perhaps TRBD2 (7 bases). The CDR3 is made up of 14 amino acids. Germline V lookup: CDR1 SGDLS, CDR2 YYNGEE. With 0 bases removed from V and 5 bases from J, the gap between germline ends came to 11 bases. The CDR3, as DNA: TGTGCCAGCAGCGTAGCGGGGGGCGGGGAGACCCAGTACTTC. This encodes CASSVAGGGETQYF.

The CDR3 reads CASSLPGGIGYTF. CDR3 DNA sequence: TGTGCCAGCAGCCTGCCCGGGGGGATCGGCTACACCTTC. The chain carries TRBV7-9 and TRBJ1-2, with D perhaps matching TRBD1 (5 bases). V was pared by 5 bases and J by 8 bases, with 15 bases between. The germline gives CDR1 SEHNR, CDR2 FQNEAQ (reference sequence). CDR3 length: 13 residues.

The chain combines TRBV6-6 with TRBJ2-5, with TRBD1 matching over 8 bases. Unmatched junction bases numbered 13, after V lost 5 bases and J lost 5 bases. From germline, CDR1 is MNHNY and CDR2 SVGAGI (reference sequence). The CDR3 loop spans 16 amino acids. As DNA, the CDR3 is TGTGCCAGCAGTCCCCCTCCGGACAGGGTGTGGGAGACCCAGTACTTC. Translation: CASSPPPDRVWETQYF.

The chain has TRBV27 and TRBJ1-5, with 7 bases matching TRBD1. The CDR3 covers 14 residues. CDR1 and CDR2 from the germline V gene are MNHEY and SMNVEV (reference sequence). V lost 6 bases, J lost 5 bases, and 7 bases stayed unmatched. The CDR3, as DNA: TGTGCCAGCAGCCCCGGGACAGATTATCAGCCCCAGCATTTT. Translating it yields CASSPGTDYQPQHF.

The rearrangement uses TRBV12-3 or TRBV12-4 and TRBJ1-1, with a tentative D call TRBD1 (5 bases). Trimming left V 5 bases short and J 7 bases short, with 8 bases between. There are 11 residues in the CDR3. The CDR3, as DNA: TGTGCCAGCAGTACTACAGGTGAAGCTTTCTTT. This translates into CASSTTGEAFF.

The chain combines TRBV5-4 with TRBJ2-5; 10 nucleotides match TRBD2. Germline lookup yields CDR1 SGHNT and CDR2 YYREEE (reference sequence). V was pared by 0 bases and J by 3 bases, with 8 bases of the junction left unmatched. This CDR3 comprises 17 residues. CDR3 DNA sequence: TGTGCCAGCAGCTTGGCTAGGACTAGCGGCGGGGAAGAGACCCAGTACTTC. Translating gives CASSLARTSGGEETQYF. The full variable domain, rest sourced from reference TRBV5-4 and TRBJ2-5, is ETGVTQSPTHLIKTRGQQVTLRCSSQSGHNTVSWYQQALGQGPQFIFQYYREEENGRGNFPPRFSGLQFPNYSSELNVNALELDDSALYLCASSLARTSGGEETQYFGPGTRLLVL.

The CDR3 sequence: CASSLSPGDDYGYTF. CDR3 coding DNA: TGTGCCAGCAGCTTGTCGCCAGGGGACGACTATGGCTACACCTTC. The chain is built from TRBV5-4 and TRBJ1-2; possibly TRBD1 for D (6 bases). Trimming removed 1 base at V and 3 bases at J, with 13 bases between. In germline, CDR1 is SGHNT, CDR2 YYREEE (reference sequence). The CDR3 is made up of 15 amino acids.

The V and J genes are TRBV25-1 and TRBJ1-1; weak D call: TRBD1 (5 bases). The germline gives CDR1 MGHDK, CDR2 SYGVNS. This CDR3 spans 13 amino acids. V was pared by 7 bases and J by 1 base, with 10 bases between. CDR3 nucleotide sequence: TGTGCCAGCACCGGACACCGGAACACTGAAGCTTTCTTT. It encodes CASTGHRNTEAFF.

The chain employs TRBV4-1 and TRBJ1-3; D unclear. CDR3 size: 15 residues. Germline lookup yields CDR1 MGHRA and CDR2 YSYEKL. The V gene lost 3 bases and the J gene lost 5 bases, with 14 bases spanning the gap. This chain's CDR3 is CASSQLQIIRNTIYF. The CDR3 DNA follows: TGCGCCAGCAGCCAGTTACAGATAATCAGAAACACCATATATTTT.

The chain is built from TRBV5-1 and TRBJ1-5, with D unresolved. Germline CDR1 SGHRS, CDR2 YFSETQ. This CDR3 has 15 amino acids. Trimming took off 2 bases at V and 0 bases at J, with 9 bases between the two ends. The CDR3 DNA follows: TGCGCCAGCAGCTTCTTGGGCGATAGCAATCAGCCCCAGCATTTT. It is translated as CASSFLGDSNQPQHF.

V and J are TRBV7-6 and TRBJ2-1; D possibly corresponds to TRBD2 (6 bases). The CDR3 is 16 residues long. V dropped 3 bases and J dropped 3 bases, with 15 bases sitting between them. Germline V gene sequence: CDR1 SGHVS, CDR2 FNYEAQ. CDR3 DNA sequence: TGTGCCAGCAGCTTTAAAGCGGGTCCAGACTACAATGAGCAGTTCTTC. The encoded protein is CASSFKAGPDYNEQFF. Together with reference TRBV7-6 and TRBJ2-1, the CDR3 gives the full variable domain: GAGVSQSPRYKVTKRGQDVALRCDPISGHVSLYWYRQALGQGPEFLTYFNYEAQQDKSGLPNDRFSAERPEGSISTLTIQRTEQRDSAMYRCASSFKAGPDYNEQFFGPGTRLTVL.

The gene calls are TRBV19 and TRBJ1-1, with D possibly being TRBD1 (6 bases). Trimming removed 9 bases from V and 4 bases from J, with 27 bases in between. CDR1 is LNHDA, CDR2 SQIVND, per germline (reference sequence). The CDR3 consists of 17 residues. The CDR3 DNA reads as TGTGCCAGGAGATACGGGACACCGGATCCGGGGGGCACTGAAGCTTTCTTT. It codes for CARRYGTPDPGGTEAFF.